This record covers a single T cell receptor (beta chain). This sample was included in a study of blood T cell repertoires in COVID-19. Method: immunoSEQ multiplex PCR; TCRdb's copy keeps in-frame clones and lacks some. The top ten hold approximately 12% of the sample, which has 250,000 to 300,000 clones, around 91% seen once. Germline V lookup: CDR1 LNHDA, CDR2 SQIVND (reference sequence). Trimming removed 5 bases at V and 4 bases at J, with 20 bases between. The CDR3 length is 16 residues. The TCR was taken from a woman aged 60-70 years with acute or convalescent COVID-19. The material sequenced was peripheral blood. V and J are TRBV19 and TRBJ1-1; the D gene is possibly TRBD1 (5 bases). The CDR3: CASSWGLGLVITEAFF. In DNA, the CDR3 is TGTGCCAGTAGTTGGGGCCTGGGGCTTGTCATCACTGAAGCTTTCTTT.